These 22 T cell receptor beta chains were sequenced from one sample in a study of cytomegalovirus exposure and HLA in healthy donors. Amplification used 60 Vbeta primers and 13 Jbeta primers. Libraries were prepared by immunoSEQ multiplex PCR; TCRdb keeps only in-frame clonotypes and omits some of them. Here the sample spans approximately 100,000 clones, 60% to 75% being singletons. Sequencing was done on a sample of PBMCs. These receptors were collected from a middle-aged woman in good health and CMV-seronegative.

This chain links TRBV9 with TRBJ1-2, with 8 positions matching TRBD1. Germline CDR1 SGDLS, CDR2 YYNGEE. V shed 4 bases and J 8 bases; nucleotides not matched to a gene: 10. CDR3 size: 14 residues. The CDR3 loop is CASSPRTGDRGYTF. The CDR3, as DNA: TGTGCCAGCAGCCCAAGAACAGGGGACAGGGGCTACACCTTC.

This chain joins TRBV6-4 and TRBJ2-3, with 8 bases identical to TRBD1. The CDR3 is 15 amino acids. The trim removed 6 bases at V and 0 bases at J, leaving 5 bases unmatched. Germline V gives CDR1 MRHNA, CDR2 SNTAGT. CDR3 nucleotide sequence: TGTGCCAGCAGCGACGGACAGGGTAGCACAGATACGCAGTATTTT. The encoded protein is CASSDGQGSTDTQYF.

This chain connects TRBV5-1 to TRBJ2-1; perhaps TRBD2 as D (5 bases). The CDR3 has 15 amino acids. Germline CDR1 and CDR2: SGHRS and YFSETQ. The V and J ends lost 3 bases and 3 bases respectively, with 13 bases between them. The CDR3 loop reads CASSSRESNYNEQFF. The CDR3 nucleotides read TGCGCCAGCAGCTCCCGGGAATCTAACTACAATGAGCAGTTCTTC.

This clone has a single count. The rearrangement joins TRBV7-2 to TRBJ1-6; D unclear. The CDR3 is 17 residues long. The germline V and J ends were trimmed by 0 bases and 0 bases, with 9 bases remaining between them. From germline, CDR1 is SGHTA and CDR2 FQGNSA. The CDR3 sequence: CASSLARWASYNSPLHF. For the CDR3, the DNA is TGTGCCAGCAGCTTAGCCCGGTGGGCCTCCTATAATTCACCCCTCCACTTT.

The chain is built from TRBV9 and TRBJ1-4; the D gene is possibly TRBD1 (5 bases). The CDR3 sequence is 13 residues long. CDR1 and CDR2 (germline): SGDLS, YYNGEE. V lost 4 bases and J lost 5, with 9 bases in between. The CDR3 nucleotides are TGTGCCAGCAGCCCGGGGGTGAATGAAAAACTGTTTTTT. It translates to CASSPGVNEKLFF.

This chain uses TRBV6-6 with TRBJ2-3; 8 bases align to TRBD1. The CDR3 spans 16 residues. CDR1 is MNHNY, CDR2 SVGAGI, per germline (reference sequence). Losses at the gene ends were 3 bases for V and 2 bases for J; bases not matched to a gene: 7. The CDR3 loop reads CASSYGGRGLTDTQYF. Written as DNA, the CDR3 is TGTGCCAGCAGTTATGGGGGCAGGGGGCTCACAGATACGCAGTATTTT.

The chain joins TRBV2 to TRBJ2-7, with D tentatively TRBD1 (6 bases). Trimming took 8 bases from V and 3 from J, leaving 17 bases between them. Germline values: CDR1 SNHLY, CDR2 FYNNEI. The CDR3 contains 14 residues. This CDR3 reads CASGGADSDYEQYF. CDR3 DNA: TGTGCCAGCGGGGGTGCGGACAGTGACTACGAGCAGTACTTC.

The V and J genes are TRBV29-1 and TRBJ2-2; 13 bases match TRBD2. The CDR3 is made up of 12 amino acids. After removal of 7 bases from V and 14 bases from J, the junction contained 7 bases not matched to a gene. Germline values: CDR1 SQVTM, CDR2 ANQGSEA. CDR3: CSGLAGGKGLFF. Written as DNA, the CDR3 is TGCAGCGGACTAGCGGGGGGCAAAGGCCTGTTTTTT.

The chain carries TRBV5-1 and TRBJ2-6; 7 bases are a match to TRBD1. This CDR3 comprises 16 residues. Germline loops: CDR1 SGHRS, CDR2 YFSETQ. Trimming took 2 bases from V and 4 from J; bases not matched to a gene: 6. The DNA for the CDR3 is TGCGCCAGCAGCTTTGAAGGGGGCTCCGGGGCCAACGTCCTGACTTTC. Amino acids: CASSFEGGSGANVLTF.

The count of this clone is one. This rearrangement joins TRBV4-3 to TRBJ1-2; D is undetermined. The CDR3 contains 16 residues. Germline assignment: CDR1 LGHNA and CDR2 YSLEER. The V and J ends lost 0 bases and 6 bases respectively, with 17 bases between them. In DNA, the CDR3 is TGCGCCAGCAGCCAAGATAGACGGGGAATCGGGGATGGCTACACCTTC. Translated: CASSQDRRGIGDGYTF.

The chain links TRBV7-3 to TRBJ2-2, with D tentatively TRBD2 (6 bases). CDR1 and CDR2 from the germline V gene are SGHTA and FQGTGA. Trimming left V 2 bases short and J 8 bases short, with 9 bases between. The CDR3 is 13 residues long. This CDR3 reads CASSLAGSGELFF. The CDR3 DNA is TGTGCCAGCAGCTTAGCGGGATCGGGGGAGCTGTTTTTT.

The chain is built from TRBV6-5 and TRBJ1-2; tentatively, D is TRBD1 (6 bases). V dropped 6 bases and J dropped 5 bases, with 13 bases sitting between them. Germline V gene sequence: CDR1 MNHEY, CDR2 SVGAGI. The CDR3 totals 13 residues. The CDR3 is CASSLTGTYGYTF. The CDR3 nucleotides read TGTGCCAGCAGCCTGACAGGCACGTATGGCTACACCTTC.

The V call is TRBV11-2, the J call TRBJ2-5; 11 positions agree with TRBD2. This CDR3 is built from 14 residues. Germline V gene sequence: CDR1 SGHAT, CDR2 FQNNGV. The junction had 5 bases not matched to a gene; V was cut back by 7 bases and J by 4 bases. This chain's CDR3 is CASKIAGGLETQYF. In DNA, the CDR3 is TGTGCCAGCAAAATAGCGGGGGGGTTAGAGACCCAGTACTTC.

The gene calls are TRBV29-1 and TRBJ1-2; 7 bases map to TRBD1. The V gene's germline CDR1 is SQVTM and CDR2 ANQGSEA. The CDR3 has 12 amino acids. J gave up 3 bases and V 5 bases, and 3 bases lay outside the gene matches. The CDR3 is CSVKTGDYGYTF. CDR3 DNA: TGCAGCGTTAAAACAGGGGACTATGGCTACACCTTC. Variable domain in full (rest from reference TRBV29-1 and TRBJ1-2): SAVISQKPSRDICQRGTSLTIQCQVDSQVTMMFWYRQQPGQSLTLIATANQGSEATYESGFVIDKFPISRPNLTFSTLTVSNMSPEDSSIYLCSVKTGDYGYTFGSGTRLTVV.

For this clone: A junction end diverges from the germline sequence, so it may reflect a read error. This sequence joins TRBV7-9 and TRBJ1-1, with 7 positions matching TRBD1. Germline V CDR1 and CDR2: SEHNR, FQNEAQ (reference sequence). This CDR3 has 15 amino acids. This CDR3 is CSSSLSLGTAAEAFF. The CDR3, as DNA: TGTTCCAGCAGCTTATCCTTAGGGACAGCCGCTGAAGCTTTCTTT.

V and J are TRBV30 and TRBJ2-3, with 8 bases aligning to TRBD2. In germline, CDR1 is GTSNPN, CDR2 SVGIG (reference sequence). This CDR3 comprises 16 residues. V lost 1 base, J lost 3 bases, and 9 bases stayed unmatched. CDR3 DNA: TGTGCCTGGAGTGATTTGGCGGGGGGTGGGACAGATACGCAGTATTTT. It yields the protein CAWSDLAGGGTDTQYF.

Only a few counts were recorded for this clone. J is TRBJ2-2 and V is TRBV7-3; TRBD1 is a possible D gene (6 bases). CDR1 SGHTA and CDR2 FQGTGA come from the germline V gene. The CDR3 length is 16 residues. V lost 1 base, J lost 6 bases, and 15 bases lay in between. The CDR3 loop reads CASSLNQQGEAGELFF. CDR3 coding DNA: TGTGCCAGCAGCTTAAACCAACAGGGAGAGGCCGGGGAGCTGTTTTTT.

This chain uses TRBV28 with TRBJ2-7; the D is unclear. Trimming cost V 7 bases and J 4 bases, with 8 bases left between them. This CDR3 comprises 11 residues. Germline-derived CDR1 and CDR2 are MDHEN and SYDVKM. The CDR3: CASTSPYEQYF. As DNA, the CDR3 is TGTGCCAGCACCTCTCCTTACGAGCAGTACTTC.

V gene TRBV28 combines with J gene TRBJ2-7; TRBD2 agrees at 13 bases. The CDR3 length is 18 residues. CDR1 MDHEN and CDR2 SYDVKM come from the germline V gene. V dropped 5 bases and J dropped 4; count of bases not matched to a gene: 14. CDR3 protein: CASSIILAGGPHLYEQYF. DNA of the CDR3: TGTGCCAGCAGTATAATACTAGCGGGAGGGCCGCATTTGTACGAGCAGTACTTC.

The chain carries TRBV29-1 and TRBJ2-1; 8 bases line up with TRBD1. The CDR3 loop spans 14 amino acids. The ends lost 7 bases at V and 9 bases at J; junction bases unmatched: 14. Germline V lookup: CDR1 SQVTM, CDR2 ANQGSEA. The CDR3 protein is CSADGQGFRFEQFF. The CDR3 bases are TGCAGCGCCGACGGACAGGGTTTTAGGTTTGAGCAGTTCTTC.

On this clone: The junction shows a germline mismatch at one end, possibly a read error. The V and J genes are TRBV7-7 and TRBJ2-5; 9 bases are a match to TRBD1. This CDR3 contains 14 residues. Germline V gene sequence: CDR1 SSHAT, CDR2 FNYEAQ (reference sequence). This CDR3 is CASSIGTGQETQYF. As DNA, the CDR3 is TGTGCTAGCAGCATCGGGACAGGGCAAGAGACCCAGTACTTC.

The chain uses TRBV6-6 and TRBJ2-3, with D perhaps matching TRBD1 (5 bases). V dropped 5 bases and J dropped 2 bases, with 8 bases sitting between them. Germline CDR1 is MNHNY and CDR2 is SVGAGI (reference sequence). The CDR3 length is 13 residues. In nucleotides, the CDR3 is TGTGCCAGCAGTACAGGCTCCACAGATACGCAGTATTTT. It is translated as CASSTGSTDTQYF.